The clone carrying this TCR beta chain has a handful of counts. Its antigen is still unknown. UMIs were added to TCR cDNA along with a universal primer site when it was made by 5'RACE template switching. TCRdb itself ran the 5' RACE reads through MiXCR, one entry per CDR3 protein. The top ten clones hold 3% to 4% of a sample with some 320,000 distinct CDR3 sequences, approximately 10% of them seen once. This entry is derived from a study of T cells after yellow fever vaccination. Study-wide findings and caveats: The booster saw the reappearance of most primary-vaccination clones (roughly 96% CD4, about 90% CD8). A weaker secondary response peaked on day 5, the primary on day 15. Contaminants from the bulk population, in the form of abundant clonotypes, could be found in FACS-sorted repertoires.

Source: CD4+ T cells sorted from PBMCs, taken 5 days after the yellow fever booster vaccination. The source of this sequence is a young man who received the YFV17D yellow fever vaccine.

CDR3 in DNA: TGTGCCAGCAGTTTAATAAGACTATCGTCCCCCGGGGAGCTGTTTTTT. This sequence encodes CASSLIRLSSPGELFF. This chain uses TRBV12-3 or TRBV12-4 with TRBJ2-2; perhaps TRBD2 as D (5 bases). The CDR3 consists of 16 residues. Trimming left V 2 bases short and J 6 bases short, with 16 bases between.